Many counts were recorded for the clone carrying this T cell receptor beta chain. The antigen remains unidentified. The sample originates from a study of human T cells and chemical hapten exposure. On the study more broadly: Patch tests put 0.01% DPC on the upper back, and the results were checked at 6 days. Study outcomes and limitations: The study found expanded TCRs formed significantly more large CDR3 similarity clusters than controls. TCRs at high frequency, those above 1 in 1000, did not change with DPC sensitization.

The time point is: patch test 2, 6 weeks after DPC sensitization. The sample's treatment: therapeutic diphenylcyclopropenone sensitization with weekly scalp DPC. Every patch test was put on after a blood sample was taken. Trimming cost V 6 bases and J 1 base, with 13 bases left between them. Germline CDR1 reads DFQATT; CDR2 reads SNEGSKA (reference sequence). The CDR3 loop spans 14 amino acids. TCRdb fed the RACE reads into MiXCR, producing one record per CDR3 protein. The data hold about 41,000 distinct CDR3 sequences, with about 3% observed a single time. The clonotype comes from a man in his forties or fifties with alopecia areata. Some clones in this sample may be carry-over from other donors' samples. The sequences come from whole blood, collected in connection with sensitization to the hapten diphenylcyclopropenone (DPC). This rearrangement joins TRBV20-1 to TRBJ2-1; no clear D gene. The CDR3 reads CSAHSPDSYNEQFF. The CDR3 DNA reads TGCAGTGCCCACAGCCCGGATTCCTACAATGAGCAGTTCTTC.